Following are 9 T cell receptor beta chains from one sample sequenced in a study of shared clonotypes between healthy human individuals. Assay used: immunoSEQ multiplex PCR; TCRdb lists only in-frame clones, some missing. Of about 490,000 clones in the sample, about 78% were seen once. Sequenced material: PBMCs. The receptor source for this set is a woman in her thirties or forties in good health. Some clones in this sample may be carry-over from other donors' samples.

The rearrangement joins TRBV7-9 to TRBJ2-4, with D maybe TRBD2 (5 bases). Trimming left V 5 bases short and J 9 bases short, with 23 bases between. This CDR3 has 16 residues. CDR1 is SEHNR and CDR2 is FQNEAQ in the germline V gene (reference sequence). The CDR3 DNA reads as TGTGCCAGCAGCCCACGTGAGTGGGAGAACGATCGCATTCAGTACTTC. Translating gives CASSPREWENDRIQYF.

The CDR3 protein is CASSQGDGTYEQYF. CDR3 nucleotide sequence: TGCGCCAGCAGCCAAGGGGACGGGACGTACGAGCAGTACTTC. The chain employs TRBV4-3 and TRBJ2-7; possibly TRBD1 or TRBD2 for D (5 bases each). Germline V lookup: CDR1 LGHNA, CDR2 YSLEER. This CDR3 has 14 residues. The V and J ends lost 1 base and 4 bases respectively, with 11 bases between them.

The rearrangement links TRBV10-3 to TRBJ2-7; D uncertain. Germline CDR1 and CDR2: ENHRY and SYGVKD. V was shortened by 2 bases and J by 4 bases, with 9 bases between the two germline ends. This CDR3 spans 13 amino acids. The CDR3 spells CAISEVLGYEQYF. CDR3 DNA sequence: TGTGCCATCAGTGAGGTTTTGGGGTACGAGCAGTACTTC.

The rearrangement joins TRBV4-3 to TRBJ2-7, with 13 bases that match TRBD2. Trimming removed 6 bases from V and 4 bases from J; junction bases left unmatched: 3. The CDR3 length is 14 residues. CDR1 LGHNA and CDR2 YSLEER come from the germline V gene. CDR3 loop: CASSWTSGSYEQYF. CDR3 sequence (DNA): TGCGCCAGCAGTTGGACTAGCGGGAGTTACGAGCAGTACTTC.

The V and J genes are TRBV5-4 and TRBJ1-2, with 10 nucleotides matching TRBD1. The CDR3 extends over 16 amino acids. Germline V lookup: CDR1 SGHNT, CDR2 YYREEE (reference sequence). J was trimmed by 2 bases and V by 5 bases; bases with no gene match: 9. CDR3 in amino acids: CASRSGTGAQNYGYTF. The CDR3, as DNA: TGTGCCAGCAGATCCGGGACAGGGGCCCAAAACTATGGCTACACCTTC. Full variable domain (rest looked up from reference TRBV5-4 and TRBJ1-2): ETGVTQSPTHLIKTRGQQVTLRCSSQSGHNTVSWYQQALGQGPQFIFQYYREEENGRGNFPPRFSGLQFPNYSSELNVNALELDDSALYLCASRSGTGAQNYGYTFGSGTRLTVV.

J is TRBJ2-1 and V is TRBV5-1; 9 bases agree with TRBD2. The V and J ends lost 5 bases and 5 bases, in that order; junction bases with no gene match: 14. There are 17 residues in the CDR3. CDR1 and CDR2 (germline): SGHRS, YFSETQ. The CDR3 nucleotides are TGCGCCAGCAGGAAAGGGACTAGCAGAAGAATAAACAATGAGCAGTTCTTC. Protein product: CASRKGTSRRINNEQFF.

The chain recombines TRBV6-5 with TRBJ2-7; 9 bases map to TRBD2. The V gene end was trimmed by 6 bases and the J gene end by 4 bases; junction bases not matched to a gene: 10. The CDR3 extends over 15 amino acids. In germline, CDR1 is MNHEY, CDR2 SVGAGI. This CDR3 reads CASSRRGGRAYEQYF. CDR3 DNA: TGTGCCAGCAGCCGAAGGGGCGGGAGGGCTTACGAGCAGTACTTC.

This clone was found a few times. V is TRBV19 and J is TRBJ2-1; D may match TRBD1 or TRBD2 (5 bases each). The CDR3 spans 16 residues. Between the trimmed V and J ends, which lost 3 bases and 3 bases, there was a span of 15 bases. CDR1 is LNHDA, CDR2 SQIVND, per germline (reference sequence). The CDR3 loop reads CASSILTADLYNEQFF. The CDR3 bases are TGTGCCAGTAGTATTTTGACAGCGGATCTCTACAATGAGCAGTTCTTC.

The V gene is TRBV7-6, the J gene TRBJ2-5; 7 nucleotides match TRBD2. CDR3 size: 17 residues. Germline CDR1 reads SGHVS; CDR2 reads FNYEAQ. V lost 0 bases to trimming and J lost 1 base; unmatched junction nucleotides: 8. The CDR3 loop is CASSLASWASGQETQYF. In nucleotides, the CDR3 is TGTGCCAGCAGCTTAGCTTCGTGGGCTAGCGGCCAAGAGACCCAGTACTTC.